This passage covers 29 T cell receptor beta chains from one sample sequenced in a study of response to subunit inactivated influenza vaccine. TCRdb reprocessed the RT-PCR reads with MiXCR, giving one entry per CDR3 protein. This sample has fewer than 400,000 distinct CDR3 sequences, with about a fifth found just once. The specimen comprised PBMCs from blood, sampled approximately 20 months after vaccination. The receptor set was obtained from a man between 50 and 75 years old who received an inactivated influenza vaccine.

The J gene is TRBJ1-2, the V gene TRBV5-5, with a tentative D call TRBD1 (5 bases). Germline V lookup: CDR1 SGHKS, CDR2 YYEKEE (reference sequence). V lost 4 bases and J lost 8, with 18 bases in between. This CDR3 has 14 amino acids. The CDR3 nucleotides are TGTGCCAGCAGCCGATCCGGGACCGGCGGGGGCTACACCTTC. Protein: CASSRSGTGGGYTF.

This clonotype came up a few times. The V gene is TRBV5-1, the J gene TRBJ1-1, with unresolved D. V gave up 3 bases and J gave up 8 bases, with 8 bases separating them. The CDR3 is 11 amino acids. Germline CDR1 SGHRS, CDR2 YFSETQ. The CDR3, as DNA: TGCGCCAGCAGCTCCTACGGAGAAGCTTTCTTT. Translation gives CASSSYGEAFF.

This chain uses TRBV4-1 with TRBJ1-1, with D perhaps TRBD1 (5 bases). The germline CDR1 and CDR2 sequences are MGHRA and YSYEKL. V lost 0 bases and J 4 bases, leaving 15 bases between the germline ends. CDR3 length: 16 amino acids. The CDR3 coding sequence is TGCGCCAGCAGCCAAGATCGAAGGGGAAGCGGCACTGAAGCTTTCTTT. Its protein product is CASSQDRRGSGTEAFF.

This clonotype was observed a handful of times. The rearrangement links TRBV9 to TRBJ2-3, with D maybe TRBD2 (6 bases). Germline V CDR1 and CDR2: SGDLS, YYNGEE. The V end was cut by 4 bases, the J end by 4 bases, with 10 bases between. The CDR3 runs 13 residues. The CDR3 DNA reads as TGTGCCAGCAGCTCTCCTAGCGCAGATACGCAGTATTTT. Translating it yields CASSSPSADTQYF. Drawing the rest from reference TRBV9 and TRBJ2-3, the complete variable domain is DSGVTQTPKHLITATGQRVTLRCSPRSGDLSVYWYQQSLDQGLQFLIQYYNGEERAKGNILERFSAQQFPDLHSELNLSSLELGDSALYFCASSSPSADTQYFGPGTRLTVL.

This clonotype was detected a few times. V and J are TRBV10-3 and TRBJ1-6; the match to TRBD1 covers 11 bases. This CDR3 contains 15 residues. J gave up 9 bases and V 6 bases, and 7 bases lay outside the gene matches. Germline loops: CDR1 ENHRY, CDR2 SYGVKD. The DNA for the CDR3 is TGTGCCATCAGCGAGGACAGGGGGCGCGTTTCACCCCTCCACTTT. The encoded protein is CAISEDRGRVSPLHF.

J is TRBJ2-7 and V is TRBV10-3; 7 bases line up with TRBD2. V shed 7 bases, J shed 0 bases, and the junction held 9 bases outside the gene matches. The CDR3 is 15 residues long. Germline lookup yields CDR1 ENHRY and CDR2 SYGVKD. In DNA form, the CDR3 reads TGTGCCATCAAACCTGGGGAGGGGCACTCCTACGAGCAGTACTTC. It is translated as CAIKPGEGHSYEQYF.

This sequence joins TRBV7-2 and TRBJ2-7; no clear D. The germline CDR1 and CDR2 sequences are SGHTA and FQGNSA. The germline V and J ends were trimmed by 4 bases and 2 bases, with 6 bases remaining between them. The CDR3 runs to 12 residues. CDR3 nucleotides: TGTGCCAGCAGCTCACCCCCCTACGAGCAGTACTTC. This sequence encodes CASSSPPYEQYF. The entire variable domain, with the rest obtained from reference TRBV7-2 and TRBJ2-7, is as follows: GAGVSQSPSNKVTEKGKDVELRCDPISGHTALYWYRQSLGQGLEFLIYFQGNSAPDKSGLPSDRFSAERTGGSVSTLTIQRTQQEDSAVYLCASSSPPYEQYFGPGTRLTVT.

The table lists this clonotype with a few counts. This sequence joins TRBV3-1 and TRBJ1-1; a weak D match, TRBD1 (5 bases). The CDR3 sequence is 15 residues long. The V gene lost 1 base and the J gene lost 5 bases, with 14 bases spanning the gap. Germline CDR1 reads LGHDT; CDR2 reads YNNKEL (reference sequence). The CDR3 region has the DNA TGTGCCAGCAGCCAAGGGGGGACGAAGGGAACTGAAGCTTTCTTT. Its translation is CASSQGGTKGTEAFF. Full variable domain (remainder filled in from reference TRBV3-1 and TRBJ1-1): DTAVSQTPKYLVTQMGNDKSIKCEQNLGHDTMYWYKQDSKKFLKIMFSYNNKELIINETVPNRFSPKSPDKAHLNLHINSLELGDSAVYFCASSQGGTKGTEAFFGQGTRLTVV.

The chain joins TRBV6-2 or TRBV6-3 to TRBJ2-7, with 7 bases matching TRBD1. Per germline, CDR1 MNHEY and CDR2 SVGEGT. V was clipped by 6 bases and J by 1 base; unmatched bases: 6. The CDR3 runs to 14 residues. The CDR3 is CASSRGGQSYEQYF. The CDR3 coding sequence is TGTGCCAGCAGCCGAGGGGGACAGTCCTACGAGCAGTACTTC.

This clonotype occurred many times. The chain employs TRBV29-1 and TRBJ1-2, with D perhaps TRBD1 (6 bases). CDR1 and CDR2 from the germline V gene are SQVTM and ANQGSEA. Trimming took 6 bases from V and 8 from J, leaving 25 bases between them. This CDR3 has 15 amino acids. The CDR3 spells CSVATRGSAAGGYTF. The CDR3, as DNA: TGCAGCGTAGCGACCAGGGGTAGCGCCGCGGGGGGCTACACCTTC.

This clonotype was found a few times. The chain has TRBV3-1 and TRBJ2-3, with 7 positions matching TRBD2. This CDR3 region has 15 residues. Germline V gene sequence: CDR1 LGHDT, CDR2 YNNKEL (reference sequence). The J segment lost 2 bases and the V segment lost 3 bases, leaving 5 bases of the junction unmatched. The CDR3 sequence: CASSQELAITDTQYF. The DNA for the CDR3 is TGTGCCAGCAGCCAGGAACTAGCGATCACAGATACGCAGTATTTT.

V usage is TRBV6-2 or TRBV6-3 and J usage is TRBJ2-4, with D unresolved. The germline V gene encodes CDR1 MNHEY and CDR2 SVGEGT. V shed 5 bases and J shed 0 bases, with 26 bases lying between them. This CDR3 comprises 20 residues. The CDR3 sequence is CASSPYGRGVGELAKNIQYF. In DNA, the CDR3 is TGTGCCAGCAGTCCCTACGGCCGCGGAGTGGGCGAACTAGCCAAAAACATTCAGTACTTC.

This chain uses TRBV10-2 with TRBJ2-1, with D unclear. The CDR3 covers 14 residues. V lost 7 bases and J 9 bases, leaving 19 bases between the germline ends. The V gene's germline CDR1 is WSHSY and CDR2 SAAADI. CDR3 residues: CASTSASFTSEQFF. CDR3 nucleotides: TGCGCCAGCACCTCAGCGTCCTTCACGAGTGAGCAGTTCTTC.

In this sample, this clonotype turned up once. The V gene is TRBV4-3, the J gene TRBJ2-7, with TRBD2 matching 11 bases. J was trimmed by 5 bases and V by 0 bases; bases with no gene match: 6. CDR3 length: 16 residues. The V gene's germline CDR1 is LGHNA and CDR2 YSLEER. The CDR3 reads CASSQDSLAGANEQYF. The CDR3 region has the DNA TGCGCCAGCAGCCAAGATTCACTAGCGGGAGCAAACGAGCAGTACTTC.

The CDR3 spells CASSSQPRPQGSTDTQYF. For the CDR3, the DNA is TGTGCCAGCAGCTCCCAGCCACGACCACAGGGGAGCACAGATACGCAGTATTTT. The gene calls are TRBV5-6 and TRBJ2-3; 7 positions match TRBD1. V trimming: 3 bases; J trimming: 0 bases; junction bases outside the gene matches: 13. Germline V gives CDR1 SGHDT, CDR2 YYEEEE. The CDR3 spans 18 residues.

There are a few counts of this clonotype. The chain employs TRBV7-2 and TRBJ2-5, with 7 positions matching TRBD2. CDR3 length: 13 residues. Germline V gene lookup returns CDR1 SGHTA and CDR2 FQGNSA. After removal of 11 bases from V and 0 bases from J, the junction contained 6 bases not matched to a gene. This chain's CDR3 is CASAAGYQETQYF. In DNA form, the CDR3 reads TGTGCCTCGGCAGCGGGGTACCAAGAGACCCAGTACTTC. Drawing the rest from reference TRBV7-2 and TRBJ2-5, the complete variable domain is GAGVSQSPSNKVTEKGKDVELRCDPISGHTALYWYRQSLGQGLEFLIYFQGNSAPDKSGLPSDRFSAERTGGSVSTLTIQRTQQEDSAVYLCASAAGYQETQYFGPGTRLLVL.

The chain has TRBV20-1 and TRBJ2-3, with D possibly being TRBD2 (6 bases). V lost 5 bases and J lost 0, with 15 bases in between. The CDR3 is 15 residues long. Germline assignment: CDR1 DFQATT and CDR2 SNEGSKA (reference sequence). CDR3 sequence reads: CSAPGVFYSTDTQYF. CDR3 nucleotides: TGCAGTGCTCCGGGGGTCTTTTATAGCACAGATACGCAGTATTTT.

This clonotype was counted a single time. The V call is TRBV10-3, the J call TRBJ2-3, with 9 nucleotides matching TRBD2. This CDR3 is 15 amino acids long. The J segment lost 0 bases and the V segment lost 10 bases, leaving 8 bases of the junction unmatched. Germline lookup yields CDR1 ENHRY and CDR2 SYGVKD. The CDR3 here is CATHPAGGSTDTQYF. For the CDR3, the DNA is TGTGCCACCCACCCAGCGGGGGGAAGCACAGATACGCAGTATTTT.

This clonotype was found a few times. This chain links TRBV20-1 with TRBJ2-2, with D possibly matching TRBD2 (6 bases). CDR3 length: 14 residues. Trimming took off 5 bases at V and 4 bases at J, with 14 bases between the two ends. Germline CDR1 DFQATT, CDR2 SNEGSKA (reference sequence). The CDR3, as DNA: TGCAGTGCTGCCACTACCGGGGGCACCGGGGAGCTGTTTTTT. Translation gives CSAATTGGTGELFF.

This clonotype has only a few counts. The chain recombines TRBV5-1 with TRBJ2-1, with 12 bases matching TRBD2. This CDR3 has 16 residues. Looked up from germline, CDR1 is SGHRS and CDR2 is YFSETQ. The J segment lost 7 bases and the V segment lost 3 bases, leaving 8 bases of the junction unmatched. The CDR3 coding sequence is TGCGCCAGCAGCTGGGGGACTAGCGGGTTGGGGAATGAGCAGTTCTTC. Translated, it gives CASSWGTSGLGNEQFF.

This clonotype was detected only a few times. The chain uses TRBV15 and TRBJ1-1, with 10 nucleotides matching TRBD1. The CDR3 consists of 15 residues. Trimming took 3 bases from V and 6 from J; bases not matched to a gene: 7. CDR1 is LNHNV, CDR2 YYDKDF, per germline (reference sequence). The CDR3: CATSRWTGGSAEAFF. The CDR3 DNA sequence: TGTGCCACCAGCAGGTGGACAGGGGGAAGCGCTGAAGCTTTCTTT.

The V and J genes are TRBV2 and TRBJ2-7, with D perhaps matching TRBD1 (5 bases). The CDR3 sequence is 14 residues long. V was pared by 8 bases and J by 3 bases, with 17 bases between. Per germline, CDR1 SNHLY and CDR2 FYNNEI. The CDR3 sequence is CASGAATSSYEQYF. The CDR3 DNA reads TGTGCCAGCGGGGCCGCCACCTCCAGCTACGAGCAGTACTTC.

The chain combines TRBV6-1 with TRBJ2-3; 13 bases match TRBD2. The length of the CDR3 is 17 residues. Germline CDR1 MNHNS, CDR2 SASEGT. J lost 4 bases, V lost 2 bases, and 6 bases had no gene match. CDR3 nucleotide sequence: TGTGCCAGCAGTGAACAGAAAGGACTAGCGGGGGCAGATACGCAGTATTTT. Translating gives CASSEQKGLAGADTQYF.

V gene TRBV7-2 combines with J gene TRBJ2-7; unclear D gene. This CDR3 contains 14 residues. Germline V lookup: CDR1 SGHTA, CDR2 FQGNSA. Trimming removed 4 bases at V and 3 bases at J, with 13 bases between. CDR3 in amino acids: CASSYDPGGYEQYF. As DNA, the CDR3 is TGTGCCAGCAGCTATGATCCAGGCGGCTACGAGCAGTACTTC.

This chain uses TRBV18 with TRBJ2-7; 11 positions match TRBD2. The ends lost 4 bases at V and 5 bases at J; junction bases unmatched: 7. This CDR3 is 15 amino acids long. The germline V gene has CDR1 KGHSH and CDR2 LQKENI. The CDR3 bases are TGTGCCAGCTCACAAGTACTAGCGGGAGACAACGAGCAGTACTTC. Translating it yields CASSQVLAGDNEQYF.

This clonotype came up a few times. The CDR3 is CASREGIISPEAFF. The CDR3 DNA follows: TGTGCCAGCAGGGAGGGGATCATTAGCCCTGAAGCTTTCTTT. This rearrangement joins TRBV6-1 to TRBJ1-1, with D perhaps TRBD1 (5 bases). The CDR3 sequence is 14 residues long. The germline V and J ends were trimmed by 6 bases and 6 bases, with 17 bases remaining between them. Germline assignment: CDR1 MNHNS and CDR2 SASEGT.

There are a few counts of this clonotype. The chain couples TRBV29-1 to TRBJ2-1; weak D call: TRBD2 (6 bases). In germline, CDR1 is SQVTM, CDR2 ANQGSEA. V lost 7 bases, J lost 2 bases, and 15 bases lay in between. The CDR3 has 14 amino acids. CDR3 sequence reads: CSARGTRAYNEQFF. For the CDR3, the DNA is TGCAGCGCCCGCGGGACGAGGGCCTACAATGAGCAGTTCTTC.

The chain uses TRBV4-3 and TRBJ1-2, with a tentative D call TRBD1 (5 bases). The CDR3 is 14 residues long. CDR1 is LGHNA, CDR2 YSLEER, per germline. Trimming removed 3 bases at V and 0 bases at J, with 8 bases between. This chain's CDR3 is CASSHLTANYGYTF. The CDR3 nucleotides are TGCGCCAGCAGCCACCTGACAGCTAACTATGGCTACACCTTC.

The rearrangement uses TRBV29-1 and TRBJ2-4, with D possibly TRBD1 on 5 matching bases. CDR1 is SQVTM and CDR2 is ANQGSEA in the germline V gene. There are 13 residues in the CDR3. The ends were cut back, 4 bases at V and 7 bases at J, with 14 bases in the middle. CDR3 sequence (DNA): TGCAGCGTTGTCGGCCAGGGTATTAACATTCAGTACTTC. Its translation: CSVVGQGINIQYF.